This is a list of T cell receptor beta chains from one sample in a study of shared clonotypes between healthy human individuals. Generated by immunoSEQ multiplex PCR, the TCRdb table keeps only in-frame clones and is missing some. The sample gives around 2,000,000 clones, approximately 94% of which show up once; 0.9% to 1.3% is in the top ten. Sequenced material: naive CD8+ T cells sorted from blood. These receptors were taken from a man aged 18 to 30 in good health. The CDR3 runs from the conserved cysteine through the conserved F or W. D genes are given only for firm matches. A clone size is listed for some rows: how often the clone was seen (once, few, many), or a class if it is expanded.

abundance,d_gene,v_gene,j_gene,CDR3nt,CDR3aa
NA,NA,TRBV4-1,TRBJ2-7,TGCGCCAGCAGCCAGGGGGGTACCTACGAGCAGTACTTC,CASSQGGTYEQYF
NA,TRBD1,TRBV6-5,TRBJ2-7,TGTGCCAGCAGTCTTCAACAGGGGATCGGGCAGTACTTC,CASSLQQGIGQYF
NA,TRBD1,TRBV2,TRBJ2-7,TGTGCCAGCAGAGACACAGGGGGCGGGTACGAGCAGTACTTC,CASRDTGGGYEQYF
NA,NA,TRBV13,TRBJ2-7,TGTGCCAGCAGCTTACCGGGGTCCCACGAGCAGTACTTC,CASSLPGSHEQYF
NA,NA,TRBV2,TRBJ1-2,TGTGCCAGCAGTGACAGTCGCGTCCGCTTC,CASSDSRVRF
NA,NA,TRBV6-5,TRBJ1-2,TGTGCCAGCAGTCCGATGACACTTAACTATGGCTACACCTTC,CASSPMTLNYGYTF
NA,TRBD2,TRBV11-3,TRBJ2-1,TGTGCCAGCAGCTTAGGGCGGGAGGGAGTCCACAATGAGCAGTTCTTC,CASSLGREGVHNEQFF
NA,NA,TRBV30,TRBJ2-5,TGTGCCTGGAGCGGGATTTATAGAGGTCCGGAGGACCAAGAGACCCAGTACTTC,CAWSGIYRGPEDQETQYF
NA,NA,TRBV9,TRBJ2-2,TGTGCCAGCAGCGTAGACCGCCAGATCTCGAACACCGGGGAGCTGTTTTTT,CASSVDRQISNTGELFF
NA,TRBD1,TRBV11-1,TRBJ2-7,TGTGCCAGCAGCGTCGGACAGGGTGCCTACGAGCAGTACTTC,CASSVGQGAYEQYF
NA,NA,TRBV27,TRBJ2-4,TGCGGCCGTTCGGCCAAAAACATTCAGTACTTC,CGRSAKNIQYF
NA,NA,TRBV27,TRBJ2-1,TGTGCCAGCAGTTTGTCCTCCTACAATGAGCAGTTCTTC,CASSLSSYNEQFF
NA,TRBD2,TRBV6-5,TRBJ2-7,TGTGCCAGCAGTCACTCCCGGGGGGTAGGTGAGCAGTACTTC,CASSHSRGVGEQYF
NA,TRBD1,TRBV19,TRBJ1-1,TGTGCCAGTAGAGAAGGGGGCCCTGAAGCTTTCTTT,CASREGGPEAFF
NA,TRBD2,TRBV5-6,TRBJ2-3,TGTGCCAGCAGCCCCCCTGGGGGAGCGGGGGGCCTCACAGATACGCAGTATTTT,CASSPPGGAGGLTDTQYF
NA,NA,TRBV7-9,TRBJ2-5,TGTGCCAGCAGCTCCGGGACAACCGATCAAGAGACCCAGTACTTC,CASSSGTTDQETQYF
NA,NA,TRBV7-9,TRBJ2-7,TGTGCCAGCAGCCCCGAAGCGGCGCACAACTACGAGCAGTACTTC,CASSPEAAHNYEQYF
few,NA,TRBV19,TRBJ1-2,TGTGCCAGTACCACCGGGACCGCACTACACTATGGCTACACCTTC,CASTTGTALHYGYTF
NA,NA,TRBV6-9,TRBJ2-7,TGTGCCAGCAGTTTCCTCGGGGGACCGTTCATAGAGCAGTACTTC,CASSFLGGPFIEQYF
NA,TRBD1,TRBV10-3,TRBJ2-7,TGTGCCATCAGTGAGTCGGCAGGGGGCTACGAGCAGTACTTC,CAISESAGGYEQYF
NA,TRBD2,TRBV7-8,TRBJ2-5,TGTGCCAGCAGCTTGCTAGCGGGAGGGCCCCAAGAGACCCAGTACTTC,CASSLLAGGPQETQYF
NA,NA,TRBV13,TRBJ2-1,TGTGCCAGCAGCTTACGCACAGTTGAGCAGTTCTTC,CASSLRTVEQFF
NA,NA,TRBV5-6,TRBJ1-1,TGTGCCAGCAGCTCGACTAACAACAGGGCTGAAGCTTTCTTT,CASSSTNNRAEAFF
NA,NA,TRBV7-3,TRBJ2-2,TGTGCCAGCAGCCCAACGAGTTTGGGTGGCGGGGAGCTGTTTTTT,CASSPTSLGGGELFF
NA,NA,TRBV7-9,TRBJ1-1,TGTGCCGTTTCGATTTCAGGGACCCCCCTTGAAGCTTTCTTT,CAVSISGTPLEAFF
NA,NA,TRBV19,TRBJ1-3,TGTGCCAGTAGTAGGTCACTTGGAAACACCATATATTTT,CASSRSLGNTIYF
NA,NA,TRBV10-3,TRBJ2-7,TGTGCCATCAGTGAGTCTTCGGGATTTAGCGAGCAGTACTTC,CAISESSGFSEQYF
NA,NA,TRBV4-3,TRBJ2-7,TGCGCCAGCAGCCAAGATTGGAACGGCCGCTACGAGCAGTACTTC,CASSQDWNGRYEQYF
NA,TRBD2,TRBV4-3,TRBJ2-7,TGCGCCAGCAGCCAAGACGCTGGGCTAGCGGCCTACGAGCAGTACTTC,CASSQDAGLAAYEQYF
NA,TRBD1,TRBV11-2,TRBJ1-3,TGTGCCAGCAGCTTATGGACAGGACCGTCCTCTGGAAACACCATATATTTT,CASSLWTGPSSGNTIYF
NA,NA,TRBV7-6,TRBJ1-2,TGTGCCAGCAGCCCCCCTGGCCGGGGGCGATGGTCCACCTTC,CASSPPGRGRWSTF
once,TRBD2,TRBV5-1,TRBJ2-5,TGCGCCAGCAGCGTGGGACTAGTTGGGGCCCAAGAGACCCAGTACTTC,CASSVGLVGAQETQYF
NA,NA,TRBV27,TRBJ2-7,TGTGCCAGCAGTTTATCTTCGGGTGGGACCTACGAGCAGTACTTC,CASSLSSGGTYEQYF
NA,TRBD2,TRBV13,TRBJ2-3,TGTGCCAGCAGCCCCGGGGGGGGGCGGGCGGATACGCAGTATTTT,CASSPGGGRADTQYF
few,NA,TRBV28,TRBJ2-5,TGTGCCAGCAGTTTTTTCACTGGAATCCAAGAGACCCAGTACTTC,CASSFFTGIQETQYF
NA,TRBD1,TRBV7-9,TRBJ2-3,TGTGCCAGCAGCTTAGCCCCAGGGGGCGCGAAAGATACGCAGTATTTT,CASSLAPGGAKDTQYF
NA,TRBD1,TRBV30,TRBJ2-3,TGTGCCTGGAGGGGTCTACAGGGGGCGGCCACAGATACGCAGTATTTT,CAWRGLQGAATDTQYF
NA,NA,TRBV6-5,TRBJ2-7,TGTGCCAGCAGCTCGGACAACTACGAGCAGTACTTC,CASSSDNYEQYF
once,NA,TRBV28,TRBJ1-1,TGTGCCAGCAGTGTTTCCATTCGGATGAACACTGAAGCTTTCTTT,CASSVSIRMNTEAFF
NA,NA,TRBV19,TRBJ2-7,TGTGCCAGTAGTATAGACTCATACGAGCAGTACTTC,CASSIDSYEQYF
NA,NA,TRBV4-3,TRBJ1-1,TGCGCCAGCAGTACCGACAATTACGCTGAAGCTTTCTTT,CASSTDNYAEAFF
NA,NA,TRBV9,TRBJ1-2,TGTGCCAGCAGCTTAGACCGCGACCAAGGCTACACCTTC,CASSLDRDQGYTF
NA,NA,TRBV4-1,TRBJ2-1,TGCGCCAGCACCCCCCGAGAAATCGGGAACCAAGACAATGAGCAGTTCTTC,CASTPREIGNQDNEQFF
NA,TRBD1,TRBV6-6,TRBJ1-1,TGTGCCAGCAGTTACGCAGGGGGAAACACTGAAGCTTTCTTT,CASSYAGGNTEAFF
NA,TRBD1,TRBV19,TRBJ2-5,TGTGCCAGTAGTCCGCCGGACAGGGCCCAAGAGACCCAGTACTTC,CASSPPDRAQETQYF
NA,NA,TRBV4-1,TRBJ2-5,TGCGCCAGCAGCCAAGCTGGGCTGCAAGAGACCCAGTACTTC,CASSQAGLQETQYF
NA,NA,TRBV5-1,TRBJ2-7,TGCGCCAGCAGCTCAGACGCGGGTCAAACCTACGAGCAGTACTTC,CASSSDAGQTYEQYF
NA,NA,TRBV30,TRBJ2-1,TGTGCCTGGAGTGTAACCCCGACGGCTGAGCAGTTCTTC,CAWSVTPTAEQFF
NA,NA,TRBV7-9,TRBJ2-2,TGTGCCAGCAGCTTAGAAACGGGGGGCCTGACCGGGGAGCTGTTTTTT,CASSLETGGLTGELFF
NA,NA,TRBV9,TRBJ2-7,TGTGCCAGCAGTCTAGGAGGGGACGGGTACGAGCAGTACTTC,CASSLGGDGYEQYF
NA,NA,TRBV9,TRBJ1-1,TGTGCCAGCAGCGTAGTTGAGTACACTGAAGCTTTCTTT,CASSVVEYTEAFF
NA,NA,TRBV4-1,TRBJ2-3,TGCGCCAGCAGCCAAGGTGGCAGTTACGGAGGGCCTGAAGTTTTCACCTCAGATACGCAGTATTTT,CASSQGGSYGGPEVFTSDTQYF
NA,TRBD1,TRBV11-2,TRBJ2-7,TGTGCCAGCAGCTTAGTAGGACAGGGGGGCGTGAGGGTAGACGAGCAGTACTTC,CASSLVGQGGVRVDEQYF